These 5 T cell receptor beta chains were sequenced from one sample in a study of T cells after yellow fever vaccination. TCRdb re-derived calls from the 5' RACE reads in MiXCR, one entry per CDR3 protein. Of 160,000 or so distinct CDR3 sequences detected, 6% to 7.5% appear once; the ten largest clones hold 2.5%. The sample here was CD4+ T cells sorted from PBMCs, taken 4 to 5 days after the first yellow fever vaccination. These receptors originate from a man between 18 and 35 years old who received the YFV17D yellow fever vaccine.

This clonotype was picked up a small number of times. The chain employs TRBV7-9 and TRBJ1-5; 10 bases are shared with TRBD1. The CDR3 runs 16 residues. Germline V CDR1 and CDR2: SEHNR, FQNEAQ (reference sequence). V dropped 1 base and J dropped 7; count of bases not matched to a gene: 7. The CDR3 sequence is CASSLGRDRGEQPQHF. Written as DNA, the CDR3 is TGTGCCAGCAGCTTAGGGCGGGACAGGGGCGAGCAGCCCCAGCATTTT.

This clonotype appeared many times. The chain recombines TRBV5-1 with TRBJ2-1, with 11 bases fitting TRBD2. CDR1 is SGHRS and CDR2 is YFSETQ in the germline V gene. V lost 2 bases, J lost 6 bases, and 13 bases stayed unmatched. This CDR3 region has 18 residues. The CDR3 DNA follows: TGCGCCAGCAGCTTATATAGCGGGGGGGCCTTGTCGACCAATGAGCAGTTCTTC. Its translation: CASSLYSGGALSTNEQFF.

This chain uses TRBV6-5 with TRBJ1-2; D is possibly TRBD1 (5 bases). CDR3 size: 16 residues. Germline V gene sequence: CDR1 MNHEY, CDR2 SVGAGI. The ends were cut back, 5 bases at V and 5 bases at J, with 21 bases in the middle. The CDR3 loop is CASSINRDRDPYGYTF. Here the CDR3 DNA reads TGTGCCAGCAGTATCAACCGGGACCGAGACCCTTATGGCTACACCTTC.

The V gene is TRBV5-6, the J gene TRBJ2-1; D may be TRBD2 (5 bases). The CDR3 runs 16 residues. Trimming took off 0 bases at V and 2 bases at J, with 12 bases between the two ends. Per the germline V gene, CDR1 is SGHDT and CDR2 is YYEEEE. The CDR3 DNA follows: TGTGCCAGCAGCTTGGATCCGGGGTCGGCCTACAATGAGCAGTTCTTC. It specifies CASSLDPGSAYNEQFF.

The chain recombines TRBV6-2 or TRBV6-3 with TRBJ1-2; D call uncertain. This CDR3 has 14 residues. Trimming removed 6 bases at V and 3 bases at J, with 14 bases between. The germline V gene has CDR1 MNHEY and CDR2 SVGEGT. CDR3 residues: CASRATLTYYGYTF. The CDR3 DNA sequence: TGTGCCAGCAGAGCGACGTTGACATACTATGGCTACACCTTC.